One sample yielded the 25 T cell receptor beta chains listed below, sequenced in a study of cytomegalovirus exposure and HLA in healthy donors. TCRdb's table, derived via immunoSEQ multiplex PCR, lists solely in-frame clones and lacks some. The data contain some 350,000 clones, around 90% of them singletons. The sample consisted of PBMCs. Every receptor here comes from a woman in her 30s in good health and CMV-seropositive.

V usage is TRBV4-3 and J usage is TRBJ2-5; perhaps TRBD2 as D (6 bases). V gave up 4 bases and J gave up 5 bases, with 11 bases separating them. CDR3 length: 13 residues. The germline CDR1 and CDR2 sequences are LGHNA and YSLEER. Written as DNA, the CDR3 is TGCGCCAGCAGCCTGGGGGGTGTTGAGACCCAGTACTTC. It is translated as CASSLGGVETQYF.

V and J are TRBV27 and TRBJ2-5, with 9 positions matching TRBD2. The CDR3 consists of 15 residues. Looked up from germline, CDR1 is MNHEY and CDR2 is SMNVEV (reference sequence). J was trimmed by 1 base and V by 5 bases; bases with no gene match: 5. CDR3 residues: CASSMGLAIQETQYF. Written as DNA, the CDR3 is TGTGCCAGCAGTATGGGACTAGCCATCCAAGAGACCCAGTACTTC.

The chain joins TRBV30 to TRBJ2-3, with 8 bases matching TRBD1. This CDR3 has 14 amino acids. The germline V gene has CDR1 GTSNPN and CDR2 SVGIG (reference sequence). With 5 bases clipped from V and 0 bases from J, the junction kept 4 bases outside the gene matches. In DNA form, the CDR3 reads TGTGCCTGGGACAGGGGACCAAGCACAGATACGCAGTATTTT. Encoded protein: CAWDRGPSTDTQYF. Full variable domain (outside the CDR3, taken from reference TRBV30 and TRBJ2-3): SQTIHQWPATLVQPVGSPLSLECTVEGTSNPNLYWYRQAAGRGLQLLFYSVGIGQISSEVPQNLSASRPQDRQFILSSKKLLLSDSGFYLCAWDRGPSTDTQYFGPGTRLTVL.

The CDR3 sequence is CSVALKSGNTEAFF. In nucleotides, the CDR3 is TGCAGCGTTGCATTAAAGTCGGGGAACACTGAAGCTTTCTTT. This chain connects TRBV29-1 to TRBJ1-1; D remains ambiguous. The germline V and J ends were trimmed by 4 bases and 1 base, with 13 bases remaining between them. Germline V gene data show CDR1 as SQVTM and CDR2 as ANQGSEA. This CDR3 region has 14 residues.

V and J are TRBV7-9 and TRBJ2-3, with unresolved D. Looked up from germline, CDR1 is SEHNR and CDR2 is FQNEAQ (reference sequence). Trimming cost V 7 bases and J 2 bases, with 7 bases left between them. This CDR3 comprises 12 residues. This CDR3 is CASKGSTDTQYF. Written as DNA, the CDR3 is TGTGCCAGCAAAGGCTCCACAGATACGCAGTATTTT.

This chain joins TRBV6-5 and TRBJ1-5; perhaps TRBD1 as D (6 bases). V was cut by 0 bases and J by 10 bases, with 16 bases left in between. Germline-derived CDR1 and CDR2 are MNHEY and SVGAGI. The CDR3 extends over 15 amino acids. In DNA form, the CDR3 reads TGTGCCAGCAGTTACTCCAGGACAGCGCAGGGACCCCAGCATTTT. Amino acid sequence: CASSYSRTAQGPQHF.

For this clone: The junction departs from germline at one end; a sequencing error may be responsible. The genes are TRBV28 and TRBJ2-7, with TRBD2 matching 7 bases. CDR1 and CDR2 (germline): MDHEN, SYDVKM. The CDR3 covers 15 residues. CDR3 sequence (DNA): TGTGCCAGCAGTTTAGGGGCCTTACGGGGGAGGGGCTCTTCCTTC. The encoded protein is CASSLGALRGRGSSF.

The chain has TRBV2 and TRBJ1-4; D possibly corresponds to TRBD1 (5 bases). Germline CDR1 SNHLY, CDR2 FYNNEI. CDR3 size: 15 residues. Trimming removed 6 bases from V and 4 bases from J, with 15 bases in between. CDR3 nucleotide sequence: TGTGCCAGCAGAGACCCGGGACGGGTTAATGAAAAACTGTTTTTT. Translation: CASRDPGRVNEKLFF. The full variable domain, its missing parts supplied by reference TRBV2 and TRBJ1-4, is EPEVTQTPSHQVTQMGQEVILRCVPISNHLYFYWYRQILGQKVEFLVSFYNNEISEKSEIFDDQFSVERPDGSNFTLKIRSTKLEDSAMYFCASRDPGRVNEKLFFGSGTQLSVL.

The gene calls are TRBV5-1 and TRBJ1-1; D is ambiguous. Germline CDR1 is SGHRS and CDR2 is YFSETQ. This CDR3 is 13 amino acids long. V was cut by 1 base and J by 6 bases, with 10 bases left in between. The DNA for the CDR3 is TGCGCCAGCAGCTTGATGGCGTTCGCTGAAGCTTTCTTT. This codes for CASSLMAFAEAFF.

V gene TRBV7-3 combines with J gene TRBJ2-5; D is perhaps TRBD2 (6 bases). Per germline, CDR1 SGHTA and CDR2 FQGTGA. V was cut by 5 bases and J by 0 bases, with 10 bases left in between. This CDR3 contains 14 residues. CDR3 region: CASSPDYNQETQYF. DNA for the CDR3: TGTGCCAGCAGCCCGGACTATAACCAAGAGACCCAGTACTTC.

The J gene is TRBJ2-3, the V gene TRBV7-2; D gene unclear. Trimming pared 5 bases from V and 4 bases from J, leaving 7 bases between. The CDR3 has 12 amino acids. Germline loops: CDR1 SGHTA, CDR2 FQGNSA. DNA for the CDR3: TGTGCCAGCAGCAACTTCGCAGATACGCAGTATTTT. Amino acids: CASSNFADTQYF.

The chain employs TRBV9 and TRBJ2-1, with 13 bases that match TRBD2. Per the germline V gene, CDR1 is SGDLS and CDR2 is YYNGEE. The trim removed 4 bases at V and 7 bases at J, leaving 5 bases unmatched. The CDR3 covers 15 residues. The chain's CDR3 is CASSSRTSGGNEQFF. The CDR3 coding sequence is TGTGCCAGCAGCTCGCGGACTAGCGGGGGAAATGAGCAGTTCTTC.

This chain links TRBV11-1 with TRBJ1-1; TRBD1 might be the D (5 bases). The CDR3 consists of 13 residues. Germline V gene lookup returns CDR1 SGHAT and CDR2 FQDESV (reference sequence). Trimming removed 1 base at V and 11 bases at J, with 14 bases between. In DNA form, the CDR3 reads TGTGCCAGCAGCTTAGGTGTTTGGGGGACGGCTTTCTTT. Translation gives CASSLGVWGTAFF.

The chain recombines TRBV6-5 with TRBJ2-1; 10 nucleotides match TRBD2. The V gene's germline CDR1 is MNHEY and CDR2 SVGAGI. CDR3 length: 15 residues. The junction had 6 bases not matched to a gene; V was cut back by 2 bases and J by 8 bases. Written as DNA, the CDR3 is TGTGCCAGCAGTTACGAGGCTAGCGGGGGTTATGAGCAGTTCTTC. Protein sequence: CASSYEASGGYEQFF.

CDR3 residues: CASSDTDRDYNEQFF. Written as DNA, the CDR3 is TGTGCCAGCAGTGACACCGACAGGGACTACAATGAGCAGTTCTTC. The chain couples TRBV6-4 to TRBJ2-1; TRBD1 aligns across 7 bases. V lost 2 bases and J lost 3; bases outside the gene matches: 4. Germline loops: CDR1 MRHNA, CDR2 SNTAGT. There are 15 residues in the CDR3.

The V gene is TRBV19, the J gene TRBJ2-6; the D call may be TRBD1 or TRBD2 (6 bases each). Germline V gene sequence: CDR1 LNHDA, CDR2 SQIVND (reference sequence). This CDR3 contains 15 residues. Trimming removed 7 bases at V and 0 bases at J, with 10 bases between. Here the CDR3 DNA reads TGTGCCAGTAAGGGGGGTGCCTCTGGGGCCAACGTCCTGACTTTC. Translating it yields CASKGGASGANVLTF.

The chain recombines TRBV4-1 with TRBJ1-2, with D tentatively TRBD1 (5 bases). V dropped 0 bases and J dropped 8 bases, with 13 bases sitting between them. The germline V gene encodes CDR1 MGHRA and CDR2 YSYEKL. This CDR3 is 14 amino acids long. The CDR3 sequence is CASSQDLGRDGYTF. The CDR3 DNA reads TGCGCCAGCAGCCAAGATCTCGGCAGGGACGGCTACACCTTC.

About this clone itself: Other DNA sequences from this sample encode an identical CDR3 as well. The rearrangement links TRBV9 to TRBJ1-1; possible D gene TRBD1, 6 bases. Trimming removed 2 bases from V and 2 bases from J, with 13 bases in between. CDR1 is SGDLS and CDR2 is YYNGEE in the germline V gene. There are 15 residues in the CDR3. The CDR3 DNA follows: TGTGCCAGCAGCGTGGGGACCGGGACAAACACTGAAGCTTTCTTT. This encodes CASSVGTGTNTEAFF.

This rearrangement joins TRBV7-9 to TRBJ1-2, with D possibly being TRBD1 (6 bases). Germline V gene lookup returns CDR1 SEHNR and CDR2 FQNEAQ (reference sequence). Trimming took off 5 bases at V and 3 bases at J, with 13 bases between the two ends. CDR3 size: 14 residues. CDR3 nucleotide sequence: TGTGCCAGCAGCCTAAACAGGGACGACTATGGCTACACCTTC. It is translated as CASSLNRDDYGYTF.

V usage is TRBV5-4 and J usage is TRBJ2-7; 11 bases line up with TRBD1. This CDR3 is built from 13 residues. V gave up 5 bases and J gave up 5 bases; unmatched junction bases: 3. Germline assignment: CDR1 SGHNT and CDR2 YYREEE (reference sequence). The CDR3, as DNA: TGTGCCAGCAGTGGACAGGGGGCCAACGAGCAGTACTTC. This sequence encodes CASSGQGANEQYF.

The genes are TRBV19 and TRBJ1-4; D is unresolved. The germline V gene has CDR1 LNHDA and CDR2 SQIVND (reference sequence). CDR3 length: 14 residues. Trimming removed 2 bases from V and 4 bases from J, with 8 bases in between. This chain's CDR3 is CASSIQDNNEKLFF. The CDR3 DNA sequence: TGTGCCAGTAGTATACAAGACAATAATGAAAAACTGTTTTTT.

This sequence joins TRBV7-9 and TRBJ1-2, with D unclear. CDR3 length: 15 residues. V lost 1 base and J lost 3, with 12 bases in between. CDR1 SEHNR and CDR2 FQNEAQ come from the germline V gene (reference sequence). The CDR3 loop is CASSLELRVDYGYTF. The CDR3 nucleotides are TGTGCCAGCAGCTTAGAGTTGCGGGTCGACTATGGCTACACCTTC. Drawing the rest from reference TRBV7-9 and TRBJ1-2, the complete variable domain is DTGVSQNPRHKITKRGQNVTFRCDPISEHNRLYWYRQTLGQGPEFLTYFQNEAQLEKSRLLSDRFSAERPKGSFSTLEIQRTEQGDSAMYLCASSLELRVDYGYTFGSGTRLTVV.

The V gene is TRBV28, the J gene TRBJ2-7; 7 bases align to TRBD2. The CDR3 extends over 14 amino acids. V shed 6 bases and J 5 bases; nucleotides not matched to a gene: 10. Germline values: CDR1 MDHEN, CDR2 SYDVKM. The CDR3 DNA reads TGTGCCAGCAGGCAGCCCAGACTAGCCCACGAGCAGTACTTC. Its protein is CASRQPRLAHEQYF.

V gene TRBV10-1 combines with J gene TRBJ2-5, with D perhaps given as TRBD1 or TRBD2 (5 bases each). Germline V CDR1 and CDR2: WNHNN, SYGVQD (reference sequence). CDR3 length: 16 residues. The V end was cut by 0 bases, the J end by 5 bases, with 16 bases between. CDR3 sequence reads: CASSESSRWGWETQYF. CDR3 nucleotides: TGCGCCAGCAGTGAGTCGAGCCGATGGGGGTGGGAGACCCAGTACTTC.

The chain recombines TRBV5-5 with TRBJ1-2; D is uncertain. The CDR3 consists of 13 residues. The germline V and J ends were trimmed by 4 bases and 0 bases, with 7 bases remaining between them. The V gene's germline CDR1 is SGHKS and CDR2 YYEKEE (reference sequence). The CDR3 sequence: CASSPDPNYGYTF. The CDR3 nucleotides read TGTGCCAGCAGCCCGGACCCTAACTATGGCTACACCTTC.